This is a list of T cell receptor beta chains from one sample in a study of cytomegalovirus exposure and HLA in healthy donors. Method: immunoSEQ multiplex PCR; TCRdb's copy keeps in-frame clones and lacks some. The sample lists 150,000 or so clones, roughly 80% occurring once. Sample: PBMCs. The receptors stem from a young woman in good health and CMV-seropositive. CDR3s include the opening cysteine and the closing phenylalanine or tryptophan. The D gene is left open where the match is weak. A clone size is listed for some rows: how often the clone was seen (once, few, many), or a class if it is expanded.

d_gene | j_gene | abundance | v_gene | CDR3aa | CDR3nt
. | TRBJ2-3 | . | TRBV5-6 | CASSLSPVGTDTQYF | TGTGCCAGCAGCTTGAGTCCAGTGGGCACAGATACGCAGTATTTT
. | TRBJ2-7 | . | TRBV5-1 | CASSLASGAIYEQYF | TGCGCCAGCAGCTTGGCATCAGGGGCTATCTACGAGCAGTACTTC
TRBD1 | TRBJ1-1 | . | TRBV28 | CASTVGGVTEAFF | TGTGCCAGCACGGTAGGGGGCGTGACTGAAGCTTTCTTT
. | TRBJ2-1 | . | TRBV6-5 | CASSPLIADEQFF | TGTGCCAGCAGTCCCCTCATCGCGGATGAGCAGTTCTTC
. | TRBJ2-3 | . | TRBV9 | CASSVAERGLSTDTQYF | TGTGCCAGCAGCGTAGCAGAAAGGGGACTTAGCACAGATACGCAGTATTTT
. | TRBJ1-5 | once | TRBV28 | CASTTDKTNNQPQHF | TGTGCCAGCACCACGGACAAAACCAACAATCAGCCCCAGCATTTT
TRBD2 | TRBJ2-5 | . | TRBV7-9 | CASSLWRGSQETQYF | TGTGCCAGCAGCTTATGGCGGGGGAGCCAAGAGACCCAGTACTTC
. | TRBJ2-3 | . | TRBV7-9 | CASSLEPRSTDTQYF | TGTGCCAGCAGCTTAGAGCCTAGGAGCACAGATACGCAGTATTTT
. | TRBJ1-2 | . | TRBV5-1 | CASSLESGVLYGYTF | TGCGCCAGCAGCTTGGAGTCAGGTGTCTTGTATGGCTACACCTTC
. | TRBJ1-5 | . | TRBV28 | CASSMLGEANQPQHF | TGTGCCAGCAGTATGTTGGGGGAGGCGAATCAGCCCCAGCATTTT
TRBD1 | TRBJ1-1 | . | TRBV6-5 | CASRRGQGTEAFF | TGTGCCAGCAGAAGGGGACAGGGCACTGAAGCTTTCTTT
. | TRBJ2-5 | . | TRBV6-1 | CASSELGTQYF | TGTGCCAGCAGTGAGCTAGGGACCCAGTACTTC